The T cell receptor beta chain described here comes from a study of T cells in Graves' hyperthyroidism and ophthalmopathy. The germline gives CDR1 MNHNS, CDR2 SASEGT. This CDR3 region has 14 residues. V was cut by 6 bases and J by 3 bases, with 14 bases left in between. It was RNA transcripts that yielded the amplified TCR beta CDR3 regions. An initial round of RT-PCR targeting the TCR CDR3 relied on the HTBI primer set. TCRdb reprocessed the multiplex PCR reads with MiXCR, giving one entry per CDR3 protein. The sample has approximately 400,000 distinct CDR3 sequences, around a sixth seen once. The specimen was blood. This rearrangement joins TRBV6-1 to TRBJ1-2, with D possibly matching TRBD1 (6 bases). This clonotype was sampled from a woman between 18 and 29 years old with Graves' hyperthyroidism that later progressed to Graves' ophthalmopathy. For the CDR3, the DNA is TGTGCCAGCAGGTCCCAGGGGCTCGACTATGGCTACACCTTC. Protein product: CASRSQGLDYGYTF.